The 32 T cell receptor beta chains given below trace back to one sample, sequenced in a study of CD8 T cells in ankylosing spondylitis (TCRdb year 2017). The library was made by 5' RACE. The instrument given in TCRdb is Illumina HiSeq 2500. The raw public reads went through TCRdb reprocessing: fastp at Q25, MiXCR clone calling, in-frame beta chains kept. Rows with one shared CDR3 protein collapse into an entry with the most common genes and DNA. The sample table contains around 100,000 distinct CDR3 sequences; only one count was recorded for less than 25% of them. The ten top clones hold 12% of the sample. Sequenced input: synovial fluid, either unsorted or a sorted T cell fraction (not recorded which). These receptors all come from a male donor with ankylosing spondylitis.

J is TRBJ2-5 and V is TRBV5-1, with 7 bases fitting TRBD1. Germline V gene data show CDR1 as SGHRS and CDR2 as YFSETQ. The CDR3 is 16 amino acids. V dropped 4 bases and J dropped 2; count of bases not matched to a gene: 11. The DNA of the CDR3 is TGCGCCAGCAGCCTGACGTCAGGGGGTCCGCAAGAGACCCAGTACTTC. This sequence encodes CASSLTSGGPQETQYF.

The rearrangement links TRBV7-6 to TRBJ2-3; unclear D gene. The germline gives CDR1 SGHVS, CDR2 FNYEAQ. The CDR3 is made up of 12 amino acids. V dropped 2 bases and J dropped 5 bases, with 5 bases sitting between them. The CDR3 spells CASSLIEDTQYF. DNA of the CDR3: TGTGCCAGCAGCTTAATTGAAGATACGCAGTATTTT. Using reference TRBV7-6 and TRBJ2-3 for the parts outside the CDR3, the full variable domain is GAGVSQSPRYKVTKRGQDVALRCDPISGHVSLYWYRQALGQGPEFLTYFNYEAQQDKSGLPNDRFSAERPEGSISTLTIQRTEQRDSAMYRCASSLIEDTQYFGPGTRLTVL.

V gene TRBV6-4 combines with J gene TRBJ1-5, with 9 nucleotides matching TRBD1. The germline V gene has CDR1 MRHNA and CDR2 SNTAGT. After removal of 0 bases from V and 2 bases from J, the junction contained 2 bases not matched to a gene. This CDR3 is built from 16 residues. The CDR3 coding sequence is TGTGCCAGCAGTGACTCGGACAGGGGACGCAATCAGCCCCAGCATTTT. This codes for CASSDSDRGRNQPQHF.

CDR3 loop: CASSPSTGGTEAFF. The CDR3 DNA sequence: TGTGCCAGCAGTCCGTCGACAGGGGGGACTGAAGCTTTCTTT. The rearrangement joins TRBV6-1 to TRBJ1-1; 9 nucleotides match TRBD1. V was pared by 5 bases and J by 5 bases, with 6 bases of the junction left unmatched. The CDR3 runs to 14 residues. CDR1 MNHNS and CDR2 SASEGT come from the germline V gene.

This clonotype was recorded a few times. The V call is TRBV12-3 or TRBV12-4, the J call TRBJ2-2, with D possibly matching TRBD2 (6 bases). The V gene lost 5 bases and the J gene lost 5 bases, with 18 bases spanning the gap. The CDR3 spans 16 residues. CDR3 region: CASSQARDFKTGELFF. The CDR3 region has the DNA TGTGCCAGCAGTCAAGCTCGGGACTTCAAGACCGGGGAGCTGTTTTTT.

This clonotype was detected only a few times. This chain links TRBV7-9 with TRBJ1-5; D is unclear. Per the germline V gene, CDR1 is SEHNR and CDR2 is FQNEAQ (reference sequence). Deletions cut 3 bases from V and 3 bases from J, with 3 bases between. This CDR3 spans 12 amino acids. CDR3 sequence reads: CASSFSNQPQHF. In DNA form, the CDR3 reads TGTGCCAGCAGCTTCTCCAATCAGCCCCAGCATTTT.

This clonotype was counted between two and nine times. In DNA, the CDR3 is TGTGCCAGCAGTGACCGGGACCTCCGTGGCGAGCAGTACTTC. Its translation: CASSDRDLRGEQYF. V is TRBV12-3 or TRBV12-4 and J is TRBJ2-7; D may match TRBD1 or TRBD2 (5 bases each). With 5 bases removed from V and 6 bases from J, the gap between germline ends came to 17 bases. There are 14 residues in the CDR3.

This clonotype turned up a few times. This chain connects TRBV6-2 or TRBV6-3 to TRBJ2-1; 8 bases map to TRBD2. In germline, CDR1 is MNHEY, CDR2 SVGEGT. J lost 7 bases, V lost 7 bases, and 9 bases had no gene match. This CDR3 has 14 residues. The CDR3 DNA reads as TGTGCCAGCACCCTGGGGAGCGGGAGAAATGAGCAGTTCTTC. This sequence encodes CASTLGSGRNEQFF.

The chain carries TRBV27 and TRBJ2-1, with a tentative D call TRBD2 (5 bases). CDR1 is MNHEY, CDR2 SMNVEV, per germline (reference sequence). The CDR3 is made up of 13 amino acids. The ends were cut back, 3 bases at V and 9 bases at J, with 12 bases in the middle. The CDR3 sequence: CASSFYGIREQFF. CDR3 sequence (DNA): TGTGCCAGCAGTTTCTACGGGATTCGTGAGCAGTTCTTC.

The J gene is TRBJ2-1, the V gene TRBV7-6; D gene ambiguous. Trimming took 5 bases from V and 10 from J, leaving 24 bases between them. Germline V CDR1 and CDR2: SGHVS, FNYEAQ. This CDR3 contains 16 residues. CDR3 in DNA: TGTGCCAGCAGCCCCCGGACGGATGCTGCCCTTTTAGAGCAGTTCTTC. Translation gives CASSPRTDAALLEQFF.

V is TRBV5-1 and J is TRBJ2-3; the D is unclear. Germline V gives CDR1 SGHRS, CDR2 YFSETQ. Trimming took off 1 base at V and 8 bases at J, with 8 bases between the two ends. This CDR3 has 12 amino acids. CDR3 in DNA: TGCGCCAGCAGCTTGAGTAAAGCTACGCAGTATTTT. Protein sequence: CASSLSKATQYF.

The chain joins TRBV27 to TRBJ2-3; 8 positions agree with TRBD2. This CDR3 region has 17 residues. From germline, CDR1 is MNHEY and CDR2 SMNVEV (reference sequence). J lost 0 bases, V lost 8 bases, and 13 bases had no gene match. In DNA, the CDR3 is TGTGCCAGCTCGCATGCGGTAGCGGGGCCTAGCACAGATACGCAGTATTTT. Its protein product is CASSHAVAGPSTDTQYF.

The genes are TRBV19 and TRBJ1-5; no definite D call. This CDR3 spans 13 amino acids. The V and J ends lost 8 bases and 0 bases respectively, with 8 bases between them. The germline gives CDR1 LNHDA, CDR2 SQIVND (reference sequence). The CDR3 DNA follows: TGTGCCAGTCGGTTCTTTAGCAATCAGCCCCAGCATTTT. Translating it yields CASRFFSNQPQHF.

V gene TRBV7-8 combines with J gene TRBJ1-1; D gene uncertain. Germline V gene data show CDR1 as SGHVS and CDR2 as FQNEAQ. This CDR3 spans 14 amino acids. Trimming pared 2 bases from V and 1 base from J, leaving 8 bases between. Here the CDR3 reads CASSLNNRNTEAFF. In nucleotides, the CDR3 is TGTGCCAGCAGCTTAAATAATAGGAACACTGAAGCTTTCTTT.

The chain combines TRBV7-2 with TRBJ2-2; 8 bases agree with TRBD2. Germline lookup yields CDR1 SGHTA and CDR2 FQGNSA. V dropped 10 bases and J dropped 2; count of bases not matched to a gene: 6. CDR3 length equals 14 residues. DNA of the CDR3: TGTGCCACCCCCCTAGCGGGTAACACCGGGGAGCTGTTTTTT. It translates to CATPLAGNTGELFF.

The J gene is TRBJ2-6, the V gene TRBV10-3; D is perhaps TRBD2 (6 bases). The CDR3 contains 17 residues. V was clipped by 0 bases and J by 2 bases, with 11 bases between them. Per germline, CDR1 ENHRY and CDR2 SYGVKD. The CDR3 nucleotides read TGTGCCATCAGTGAGTCGGAGGGCTGGGCTGGGGCCAACGTCCTGACTTTC. Amino acids: CAISESEGWAGANVLTF.

This chain joins TRBV20-1 and TRBJ2-5; 10 positions match TRBD2. The CDR3 spans 15 residues. The ends lost 3 bases at V and 2 bases at J; junction bases unmatched: 6. Germline lookup yields CDR1 DFQATT and CDR2 SNEGSKA (reference sequence). The CDR3: CSASLAGVGQETQYF. Written as DNA, the CDR3 is TGCAGTGCTAGCCTAGCGGGAGTTGGTCAAGAGACCCAGTACTTC.

The rearrangement joins TRBV10-3 to TRBJ2-1, with 11 nucleotides matching TRBD2. CDR1 is ENHRY, CDR2 SYGVKD, per germline. The junction had 6 bases not matched to a gene; V was cut back by 0 bases and J by 8 bases. This CDR3 contains 16 residues. The CDR3 protein is CAISESNVAGGDEQFF. The DNA of the CDR3 is TGTGCCATCAGTGAGTCGAATGTAGCGGGAGGGGATGAGCAGTTCTTC.

The sample holds a few counts of this clonotype. The rearrangement links TRBV6-6 to TRBJ1-2; TRBD1 is a possible D gene (6 bases). Germline CDR1 MNHNY, CDR2 SVGAGI (reference sequence). The CDR3 length is 13 residues. V was cut by 5 bases and J by 3 bases, with 10 bases left in between. The CDR3 is CASSHREDYGYTF. The CDR3 nucleotides read TGTGCCAGCAGTCACAGGGAGGACTATGGCTACACCTTC.

The chain has TRBV3-1 and TRBJ2-3, with TRBD2 matching 14 bases. The CDR3 has 18 residues. V lost 2 bases, J lost 4 bases, and 8 bases stayed unmatched. CDR1 is LGHDT and CDR2 is YNNKEL in the germline V gene (reference sequence). The CDR3 spells CASSQPPPGLAGADTQYF. For the CDR3, the DNA is TGTGCCAGCAGCCAACCTCCTCCGGGACTAGCGGGAGCAGATACGCAGTATTTT.

This clonotype was seen more than once but under ten times. The chain joins TRBV20-1 to TRBJ2-2; 13 nucleotides line up with TRBD2. With V trimmed by 6 bases and J by 5 bases, 6 bases remained unmatched. Germline assignment: CDR1 DFQATT and CDR2 SNEGSKA (reference sequence). The CDR3 has 15 amino acids. CDR3 sequence (DNA): TGCAGTGCCGAGACTAGCGGGAGGCGAACCGGGGAGCTGTTTTTT. It is translated as CSAETSGRRTGELFF.

This rearrangement joins TRBV7-2 to TRBJ1-5; D ambiguous. This CDR3 contains 12 residues. Germline V gene lookup returns CDR1 SGHTA and CDR2 FQGNSA. V was shortened by 2 bases and J by 6 bases, with 5 bases between the two germline ends. The CDR3 loop is CASSLFPQPQHF. CDR3 sequence (DNA): TGTGCCAGCAGCTTATTCCCTCAGCCCCAGCATTTT.

The gene calls are TRBV20-1 and TRBJ2-3, with D unclear. In germline, CDR1 is DFQATT, CDR2 SNEGSKA (reference sequence). The CDR3 has 15 amino acids. V dropped 5 bases and J dropped 1 base, with 16 bases sitting between them. In DNA form, the CDR3 reads TGCAGTGCTCAAAGCCCCCAGCGAGGCACAGATACGCAGTATTTT. This translates into CSAQSPQRGTDTQYF.

This clonotype has a single count. J is TRBJ1-1 and V is TRBV20-1; unclear D gene. Germline CDR1 and CDR2: DFQATT and SNEGSKA (reference sequence). The CDR3 is 11 amino acids. The CDR3 is CSLGLNTEAFF. The CDR3 nucleotides are TGCAGCCTGGGGTTGAACACTGAAGCTTTCTTT.

The CDR3 coding sequence is TGTGCCAGCAGCCCGCCGGAGCTCCCCTACGAGCAGTACGTC. Its translation: CASSPPELPYEQYV. This chain links TRBV2 with TRBJ2-7; no firm D call. Germline lookup yields CDR1 SNHLY and CDR2 FYNNEI. The CDR3 is made up of 14 amino acids. Trimming removed 6 bases from V and 2 bases from J, with 14 bases in between.

This clonotype has a handful of counts. V is TRBV30 and J is TRBJ1-5; D is perhaps TRBD1 (5 bases). Germline loops: CDR1 GTSNPN, CDR2 SVGIG (reference sequence). The CDR3 is 15 residues long. V gave up 3 bases and J gave up 0 bases, with 12 bases separating them. CDR3 sequence reads: CAWSRVGYSNQPQHF. Written as DNA, the CDR3 is TGTGCCTGGAGCAGGGTAGGATATAGCAATCAGCCCCAGCATTTT.

This clonotype has ten or more counts. This rearrangement joins TRBV18 to TRBJ1-6, with D maybe TRBD1 (6 bases). Trimming stripped 3 bases from V and 5 bases from J, with 8 bases between. Germline V gene lookup returns CDR1 KGHSH and CDR2 LQKENI. The CDR3 is 14 amino acids. In nucleotides, the CDR3 is TGTGCCAGCTCACCGACAGGAGATAATTCACCCCTCCACTTT. Translating it yields CASSPTGDNSPLHF. Using reference TRBV18 and TRBJ1-6 for the parts outside the CDR3, the full variable domain is NAGVMQNPRHLVRRRGQEARLRCSPMKGHSHVYWYRQLPEEGLKFMVYLQKENIIDESGMPKERFSAEFPKEGPSILRIQQVVRGDSAAYFCASSPTGDNSPLHFGNGTRLTVT.

This clonotype has a handful of counts. The chain employs TRBV12-3 or TRBV12-4 and TRBJ2-2; the D is unclear. Trimming took 8 bases from V and 3 from J, leaving 7 bases between them. The CDR3 is made up of 12 amino acids. The CDR3 reads CASGRYTGELFF. CDR3 nucleotide sequence: TGTGCCAGCGGACGATACACCGGGGAGCTGTTTTTT.

The chain is built from TRBV20-1 and TRBJ2-7; 7 bases align to TRBD1. Germline-derived CDR1 and CDR2 are DFQATT and SNEGSKA (reference sequence). The CDR3 sequence is 14 residues long. After removal of 4 bases from V and 0 bases from J, the junction contained 6 bases not matched to a gene. The CDR3 spells CSAINRGSSYEQYF. CDR3 bases: TGCAGTGCTATCAACAGGGGTAGCTCCTACGAGCAGTACTTC.

The rearrangement joins TRBV3-1 to TRBJ2-2; 10 nucleotides match TRBD2. The CDR3 totals 15 residues. CDR1 is LGHDT, CDR2 YNNKEL, per germline (reference sequence). V shed 6 bases, J shed 5 bases, and the junction held 6 bases outside the gene matches. CDR3 sequence: CASRPLAGETGELFF. The CDR3 DNA follows: TGTGCCAGCAGGCCGCTAGCGGGAGAAACCGGGGAGCTGTTTTTT.

This clonotype was picked up a small number of times. The J gene is TRBJ2-7, the V gene TRBV20-1; 7 nucleotides agree with TRBD1. CDR3 size: 13 residues. The ends lost 3 bases at V and 5 bases at J; junction bases unmatched: 7. CDR1 and CDR2 from the germline V gene are DFQATT and SNEGSKA (reference sequence). In DNA, the CDR3 is TGCAGTGCTAGGGACAGGATGAGGAACGAGCAGTACTTC. Encoded protein: CSARDRMRNEQYF.

The chain employs TRBV7-2 and TRBJ2-5; D gene unclear. Germline V gives CDR1 SGHTA, CDR2 FQGNSA. CDR3 length: 12 residues. The germline V and J ends were trimmed by 3 bases and 5 bases, with 7 bases remaining between them. The CDR3 sequence: CASSFPLETQYF. CDR3 coding DNA: TGTGCCAGCAGCTTTCCCCTGGAGACCCAGTACTTC.